This TCR beta chain was recorded in a study of T-cell memory formation after mild COVID-19. Overall study: In these data, TCR clusters were largely donor specific.

From the 5' RACE reads, TCRdb called clonotypes with MiXCR, one entry per CDR3 protein. This table holds 250,000 to 400,000 distinct CDR3 sequences, over 11% found once. CDR3 length: 15 residues. V lost 2 bases to trimming and J lost 4 bases, with 12 bases between them. Germline CDR1 is SGHDN and CDR2 is FVKESK. V and J are TRBV14 and TRBJ2-1; a possible D gene is TRBD1 (5 bases). The sequenced sample was PBMCs or a T cell subset sorted from them (not recorded which). The sequence derives from a man aged 18-30 years who had mild COVID-19 (a few samples of this study predate the infection). Cell type and time point are not known. Written as DNA, the CDR3 is TGTGCCAGCAGCCAAAGGCCCTCAGGGTACAATGAGCAGTTCTTC. Translated: CASSQRPSGYNEQFF.